These 20 T cell receptor beta chains share one sample of origin, sequenced in a study of blood T cells in healthy people across ages. Together with a sample-barcoded 5' primer, a J-beta primer mix was included in a second PCR lasting about 7 to 11 cycles. TCRdb independently ran MiXCR on the 5' RACE reads; one entry per CDR3 protein. The table lists 800,000 or so distinct CDR3 sequences, approximately 67% of them singletons. Input material: blood. The receptors shown here come from a man in his thirties or forties in good health.

For the CDR3, the DNA is TGCAGCGGTGAGGGTGGACCCCGGGGGTCAGATACGCAGTATTTT. It is translated as CSGEGGPRGSDTQYF. The J gene is TRBJ2-3, the V gene TRBV29-1, with a possible D match to TRBD2 (6 bases). V lost 7 bases, J lost 4 bases, and 21 bases lay in between. CDR1 and CDR2 from the germline V gene are SQVTM and ANQGSEA. The length of the CDR3 is 15 residues.

Here the CDR3 DNA reads TGTGCCAGCAGCCAAGATTTGAGTTACAGGGGGCAGTCCGAGCAGTACTTC. It translates to CASSQDLSYRGQSEQYF. This chain connects TRBV4-2 to TRBJ2-7; 9 nucleotides line up with TRBD1. V lost 0 bases and J lost 6; bases outside the gene matches: 12. The CDR3 totals 17 residues. Germline CDR1 and CDR2: LGHNA and YNFKEQ.

V usage is TRBV15 and J usage is TRBJ2-2, with a possible D match to TRBD1 (6 bases). Trimming left V 0 bases short and J 0 bases short, with 14 bases between. Germline lookup yields CDR1 LNHNV and CDR2 YYDKDF (reference sequence). The CDR3 totals 18 residues. DNA of the CDR3: TGTGCCACCAGCAGAGATAGGTCAGGGACAACGAACACCGGGGAGCTGTTTTTT. Amino acid sequence: CATSRDRSGTTNTGELFF.

The chain is built from TRBV7-3 and TRBJ2-1; D perhaps matches TRBD1 (6 bases). The V end lost 4 bases, the J end lost 8 bases, and 12 bases lay between the germline ends. Looked up from germline, CDR1 is SGHTA and CDR2 is FQGTGA. The length of the CDR3 is 13 residues. The CDR3 nucleotides are TGTGCCAGCAGCTCCGGACAGCCCCATGAGCAGTTCTTC. It translates to CASSSGQPHEQFF.

This clonotype was seen a handful of times. The V and J genes are TRBV6-2 or TRBV6-3 and TRBJ2-3, with D perhaps matching TRBD1 (5 bases). Trimming removed 2 bases at V and 7 bases at J, with 7 bases between. Germline assignment: CDR1 MNHEY and CDR2 SVGEGT. This CDR3 has 12 residues. The CDR3 here is CASSYQGYTQYF. DNA of the CDR3: TGTGCCAGCAGTTACCAGGGATATACGCAGTATTTT.

This clonotype was counted between two and nine times. The rearrangement links TRBV6-6 to TRBJ2-3; 14 nucleotides line up with TRBD2. V lost 6 bases, J lost 5 bases, and 7 bases stayed unmatched. The CDR3 runs to 16 residues. Germline V lookup: CDR1 MNHNY, CDR2 SVGAGI (reference sequence). CDR3 sequence: CASRRLAGGPGDTQYF. In DNA form, the CDR3 reads TGTGCCAGCAGGAGACTAGCGGGGGGGCCGGGAGATACGCAGTATTTT.

The V and J genes are TRBV5-1 and TRBJ2-5; tentative D call: TRBD1 (6 bases). CDR1 is SGHRS, CDR2 YFSETQ, per germline. V shed 0 bases and J shed 5 bases, with 14 bases lying between them. CDR3 size: 15 residues. The CDR3 nucleotides are TGCGCCAGCAGCTTGGACCCCAACAGGGTTGAGACCCAGTACTTC. Its translation is CASSLDPNRVETQYF.

The V gene is TRBV6-5, the J gene TRBJ1-1, with TRBD1 matching over 10 bases. Germline V gives CDR1 MNHEY, CDR2 SVGAGI. The ends lost 7 bases at V and 6 bases at J; junction bases unmatched: 8. This CDR3 is built from 14 residues. The CDR3 loop reads CASTGTGADPEAFF. CDR3 DNA: TGTGCCAGCACCGGGACAGGGGCGGACCCTGAAGCTTTCTTT.

The genes are TRBV6-1 and TRBJ2-7; the D call may be TRBD1 or TRBD2 (5 bases each). V lost 7 bases, J lost 0 bases, and 22 bases lay in between. This CDR3 has 17 residues. CDR1 and CDR2 (germline): MNHNS, SASEGT. This CDR3 reads CASTRQKKGTSSYEQYF. CDR3 DNA sequence: TGTGCCAGCACCCGGCAAAAGAAGGGGACCTCCTCCTACGAGCAGTACTTC.

This rearrangement joins TRBV10-3 to TRBJ2-7; D may correspond to TRBD1 or TRBD2 (5 bases each). Deletions cut 10 bases from V and 1 base from J, with 17 bases between. Germline loops: CDR1 ENHRY, CDR2 SYGVKD. This CDR3 has 14 amino acids. This CDR3 is CATRDGAVSYEQYF. DNA of the CDR3: TGTGCCACCCGGGACGGGGCCGTTTCCTACGAGCAGTACTTC.

This chain links TRBV7-8 with TRBJ2-7; D unclear. V was cut by 5 bases and J by 3 bases, with 14 bases left in between. Germline V CDR1 and CDR2: SGHVS, FQNEAQ. The CDR3 has 14 amino acids. CDR3 coding DNA: TGTGCCAGCAGCCCGGGCTACGACCGCTACGAGCAGTACTTC. Protein sequence: CASSPGYDRYEQYF.

CDR3 region: CSARDWDRGPTEAFF. CDR3 sequence (DNA): TGCAGTGCTAGAGATTGGGACAGGGGGCCAACTGAAGCTTTCTTT. V is TRBV20-1 and J is TRBJ1-1; TRBD1 aligns across 12 bases. The V gene's germline CDR1 is DFQATT and CDR2 SNEGSKA (reference sequence). CDR3 length: 15 amino acids. The V and J ends lost 0 bases and 5 bases, in that order; junction bases with no gene match: 4.

The chain links TRBV7-2 to TRBJ2-7; no reliable D call. Deletions cut 1 base from V and 0 bases from J, with 10 bases between. CDR3 length: 15 residues. Germline CDR1 SGHTA, CDR2 FQGNSA. The CDR3 spells CASSLEAGRSYEQYF. CDR3 DNA sequence: TGTGCCAGCAGCTTAGAGGCAGGTCGCTCCTACGAGCAGTACTTC.

This clonotype was seen many times. V and J are TRBV4-2 and TRBJ2-7; maybe TRBD2 (5 bases). From germline, CDR1 is LGHNA and CDR2 YNFKEQ. CDR3 length equals 12 residues. V lost 0 bases, J lost 8 bases, and 8 bases lay in between. CDR3 sequence (DNA): TGTGCCAGCAGCCAAGATCGAGGGCAGCAGTACTTC. It encodes CASSQDRGQQYF.

This chain connects TRBV4-3 to TRBJ2-3, with no clear D. V lost 0 bases, J lost 2 bases, and 18 bases lay in between. The CDR3 extends over 18 amino acids. The germline V gene has CDR1 LGHNA and CDR2 YSLEER. For the CDR3, the DNA is TGCGCCAGCAGCCAAGACCCCCCCGACCAGGTCTTCACAGATACGCAGTATTTT. As protein: CASSQDPPDQVFTDTQYF.

The chain recombines TRBV4-2 with TRBJ2-1; 10 nucleotides match TRBD1. Germline-derived CDR1 and CDR2 are LGHNA and YNFKEQ. The CDR3 contains 16 residues. With 1 base clipped from V and 7 bases from J, the junction kept 7 bases outside the gene matches. The CDR3 DNA sequence: TGTGCCAGCAGCCAAGGAATGGGACAGGGGCGAAATGAGCAGTTCTTC. Residues: CASSQGMGQGRNEQFF.

This chain connects TRBV29-1 to TRBJ2-7; maybe TRBD2 (5 bases). The CDR3 runs 14 residues. Deletions cut 0 bases from V and 0 bases from J, with 9 bases between. Germline CDR1 reads SQVTM; CDR2 reads ANQGSEA. CDR3 loop: CSVEDGEGSYEQYF. CDR3 DNA sequence: TGCAGCGTTGAAGATGGTGAGGGCTCCTACGAGCAGTACTTC.

J is TRBJ2-3 and V is TRBV9; 12 bases line up with TRBD1. The CDR3 contains 16 residues. Trimming cost V 3 bases and J 4 bases; bases outside gene matches: 6. The V gene's germline CDR1 is SGDLS and CDR2 YYNGEE. The CDR3 spells CASSGAGTGGPDTQYF. The CDR3, as DNA: TGTGCCAGCAGCGGCGCAGGGACAGGGGGCCCAGATACGCAGTATTTT.

The V and J genes are TRBV28 and TRBJ1-6; TRBD1 matches at 9 bases. J lost 8 bases, V lost 5 bases, and 7 bases had no gene match. The CDR3 is 15 amino acids. Germline V gives CDR1 MDHEN, CDR2 SYDVKM. CDR3 residues: CASSPGQGRDSPLHF. The CDR3 coding sequence is TGTGCCAGCAGTCCAGGACAGGGGAGGGATTCACCCCTCCACTTT.

The rearrangement links TRBV28 to TRBJ2-1; D assignment may be TRBD1 or TRBD2 (8 bases each). Germline V CDR1 and CDR2: MDHEN, SYDVKM. CDR3 length: 16 amino acids. Trimming shortened V by 4 bases and J by 5 bases, and 18 bases separated the two germline ends. The CDR3 DNA reads TGTGCCAGCAGTTCCGGACAGGGACTAGTAGACAATGAGCAGTTCTTC. It specifies CASSSGQGLVDNEQFF.